The source of this T cell receptor (beta chain) is a study of beta chain features in type 1 diabetes. The germline CDR1 and CDR2 sequences are SGHDT and YYEEEE. The CDR3 is 15 residues long. Trimming took off 4 bases at V and 2 bases at J, with 16 bases between the two ends. Expressed TCRB transcripts got sequenced, as all isolated RNA was reverse transcribed. Profiling relied on immunoSEQ multiplex PCR, and the TCRdb table lists in-frame clones only, not all of them. Of more than 350,000 clones listed, 10% to 12% are singletons. Each sorted fraction was over 98% pure. This clone was detected only a few times.

The V call is TRBV5-6, the J call TRBJ2-7, with a possible D match to TRBD1 (5 bases). This TCR came from a woman between 18 and 30 years old in good health. Material: naive CD4+ T cells from blood. The CDR3 reads CASSADSRVTYEQYF. The DNA for the CDR3 is TGTGCCAGCAGCGCCGACAGCAGAGTAACCTACGAGCAGTACTTC.